Listed below are T cell receptor beta chains from one sample, sequenced in a study of cytomegalovirus exposure and HLA in healthy donors. Profiled with immunoSEQ multiplex PCR; TCRdb holds only in-frame clones, not every one. The sample shows about 120,000 clones, about 86% of them seen only once. The source material was PBMCs. The receptor set was obtained from a woman aged 40 to 50 in good health and CMV-seronegative. The CDR3 runs from the conserved cysteine through the conserved F or W. The D gene is left open where the match is weak. The size of a clone is reported for some rows only, either as once, few or many, or as a class for expanded clones.

d_gene,v_gene,abundance,j_gene,CDR3aa,CDR3nt
.,TRBV6-1,.,TRBJ1-2,CASTQWSGDGYTF,TGTGCCAGCACCCAGTGGTCGGGAGATGGCTACACCTTC
TRBD2,TRBV10-3,.,TRBJ2-5,CAISVGLAETQYF,TGTGCCATCAGCGTAGGACTAGCGGAGACCCAGTACTTC
TRBD2,TRBV7-8,.,TRBJ2-5,CASSLGVAGGQETQYF,TGTGCCAGCAGCTTAGGGGTAGCGGGGGGACAAGAGACCCAGTACTTC
.,TRBV6-1,.,TRBJ2-2,CASSYRGGTGELFF,TGTGCCAGCTCCTACAGGGGAGGCACCGGGGAGCTGTTTTTT
.,TRBV5-4,.,TRBJ1-5,CASSWDINQPQHF,TGTGCCAGCAGCTGGGACATCAATCAGCCCCAGCATTTT
TRBD1,TRBV6-6,.,TRBJ2-2,CASSWGQGAGELFF,TGTGCCAGCAGCTGGGGACAGGGGGCCGGGGAGCTGTTTTTT
TRBD2,TRBV6-5,.,TRBJ2-3,CASRVRGDSGTQYF,TGTGCCAGCAGAGTACGGGGGGACTCGGGTACGCAGTATTTT
.,TRBV7-9,.,TRBJ2-7,CASSSPRQGYEQYF,TGTGCCAGCAGCTCCCCCAGGCAGGGCTACGAGCAGTACTTC
.,TRBV6-5,.,TRBJ2-3,CASRLLAAGTDTQYF,TGTGCCAGCAGGCTACTAGCAGCGGGCACAGATACGCAGTATTTT
.,TRBV2,.,TRBJ2-7,CASSETASSYEQYF,TGTGCCAGCAGTGAAACAGCAAGCTCCTACGAGCAGTACTTC
.,TRBV30,.,TRBJ1-3,CAWSARGVSGNTIYF,TGTGCCTGGAGTGCTCGGGGGGTCTCTGGAAACACCATATATTTT
TRBD1,TRBV27,.,TRBJ2-7,CASRPRGWLYEQYF,TGTGCCAGCAGGCCCAGGGGGTGGCTCTACGAGCAGTACTTC
.,TRBV21-1,.,TRBJ1-5,CASSQHRTGVSNQPQHF,TGTGCCAGCAGCCAACATCGGACAGGGGTGAGCAATCAGCCCCAGCATTTT
TRBD2,TRBV7-3,.,TRBJ2-7,CASSLRLAGVYEQYF,TGTGCCAGCAGCTTAAGACTAGCGGGAGTCTACGAGCAGTACTTC
.,TRBV11-2,.,TRBJ2-1,CASSLVGRTSGEQFF,TGTGCCAGCAGCTTAGTAGGTAGGACTTCCGGTGAGCAGTTCTTC
TRBD1,TRBV5-4,few,TRBJ1-1,CASSGGTGDTEAFF,TGTGCCAGCAGCGGCGGGACAGGAGACACTGAAGCTTTCTTT
TRBD1,TRBV19,.,TRBJ2-7,CASSIKGDRNYEQYF,TGTGCCAGTAGTATAAAGGGGGACAGAAACTACGAGCAGTACTTC
TRBD2,TRBV4-1,.,TRBJ2-7,CASSQPQAGGPHEQYF,TGCGCCAGCAGCCAACCTCAAGCGGGGGGGCCACACGAGCAGTACTTC
.,TRBV7-9,.,TRBJ1-3,CASSPRPDSFSGNTIYF,TGTGCCAGCAGCCCTCGCCCCGACAGTTTCTCTGGAAACACCATATATTTT
.,TRBV18,.,TRBJ2-3,CASSNGQLTDTQYF,TGTGCCAGCTCAAATGGACAGCTCACAGATACGCAGTATTTT
.,TRBV7-6,once,TRBJ2-7,CASSLVGDRLSSYEQYF,TGTGCCAGCAGCTTAGTCGGTGACAGGCTGAGCTCCTACGAGCAGTACTTC
.,TRBV9,.,TRBJ2-3,CASSVVGAADTQYF,TGTGCCAGCAGCGTAGTGGGAGCCGCAGATACGCAGTATTTT
TRBD2,TRBV28,once,TRBJ2-1,CASVLAGGHNEQFF,TGTGCCAGCGTACTAGCGGGAGGCCACAATGAGCAGTTCTTC
TRBD1,TRBV19,.,TRBJ1-1,CASSLWDRKNTEAFF,TGTGCCAGTAGTTTATGGGACAGGAAGAACACTGAAGCTTTCTTT
.,TRBV5-6,few,TRBJ1-5,CASSLRRGINQPQHF,TGTGCCAGCAGCTTGCGCAGGGGAATCAATCAGCCCCAGCATTTT
.,TRBV21-1,.,TRBJ2-3,CASSKAQATDTQYF,TGTGCCAGCAGCAAAGCGCAGGCCACAGATACGCAGTATTTT
TRBD1,TRBV10-3,.,TRBJ2-7,CAISERGGTGSYEQYF,TGTGCCATCAGTGAGAGGGGTGGGACAGGTTCCTACGAGCAGTACTTC
TRBD1,TRBV5-6,.,TRBJ2-1,CASSPRTGTNEQFF,TGTGCCAGCAGCCCTCGGACAGGGACCAATGAGCAGTTCTTC
.,TRBV5-1,.,TRBJ1-1,CASSYGSGGANTEAFF,TGCGCCAGCAGCTACGGCAGTGGGGGCGCGAACACTGAAGCTTTCTTT
TRBD2,TRBV5-1,.,TRBJ2-3,CASTHSGGSRDTQYF,TGCGCCAGCACCCATAGCGGGGGTAGTCGAGATACGCAGTATTTT
.,TRBV10-2,.,TRBJ2-1,CASRVGGTYNEQFF,TGCGCCAGTCGGGTTGGAGGGACCTACAATGAGCAGTTCTTC
.,TRBV5-5,.,TRBJ2-5,CASSLAGETQYF,TGTGCCAGCAGCTTGGCGGGAGAGACCCAGTACTTC
TRBD2,TRBV18,few,TRBJ2-7,CASSPGLAGNEQYF,TGTGCCAGCTCACCAGGACTAGCGGGAAACGAGCAGTACTTC
.,TRBV9,once,TRBJ1-1,CASSGTSTEAFF,TGTGCCAGCAGCGGAACCAGTACTGAAGCTTTCTTT
.,TRBV27,.,TRBJ2-1,CASSLLPLGNEQFF,TGTGCCAGCAGTTTATTGCCGCTAGGCAATGAGCAGTTCTTC
TRBD2,TRBV30,.,TRBJ2-1,CAWSVGGVYNEQFF,TGTGCCTGGAGTGTGGGGGGGGTCTACAATGAGCAGTTCTTC
.,TRBV30,.,TRBJ2-3,CAWRGGVSTQYF,TGTGCCTGGAGAGGGGGGGTCAGTACGCAGTATTTT
TRBD1,TRBV18,.,TRBJ1-2,CASSPGQEGYTF,TGTGCCAGCTCACCCGGACAGGAGGGCTACACCTTC
.,TRBV18,.,TRBJ1-1,CASSRSRESNTEAFF,TGTGCCAGCTCACGCTCCCGGGAATCCAACACTGAAGCTTTCTTT
TRBD2,TRBV11-2,.,TRBJ2-3,CASSLRTSGGTDTQYF,TGTGCCAGCAGCCTACGGACTAGCGGGGGCACAGATACGCAGTATTTT
TRBD2,TRBV11-2,.,TRBJ2-1,CASSFPGLAGSYNEQFF,TGTGCCAGCAGCTTCCCGGGACTAGCGGGATCCTACAATGAGCAGTTCTTC
.,TRBV27,.,TRBJ2-5,CASRPNTALQETQYF,TGTGCCAGCAGGCCTAACACAGCTCTCCAAGAGACCCAGTACTTC
.,TRBV6-6,.,TRBJ1-2,CASSYDGIGGYTF,TGTGCCAGCAGTTACGACGGGATAGGGGGCTACACCTTC
TRBD1,TRBV27,once,TRBJ1-5,CASRTGTGGDQPQHF,TGTGCCAGCAGGACCGGGACAGGGGGCGATCAGCCCCAGCATTTT
.,TRBV2,.,TRBJ2-1,CASSIQGRQFF,TGTGCCAGCAGTATTCAGGGCAGGCAGTTCTTC
.,TRBV29-1,.,TRBJ2-7,CSVQRASGVYEQYF,TGCAGCGTTCAGAGGGCGTCAGGGGTGTACGAGCAGTACTTC